A selection of T cell receptor beta chains follows, all from one sample in a study of T cells in Graves' hyperthyroidism and ophthalmopathy. TCRdb reanalysed the multiplex PCR reads using MiXCR and keeps one entry per CDR3 protein. Of 250,000 to 300,000 distinct CDR3 sequences in the sample, roughly 15% were seen once. The sequenced sample consisted of blood. These receptors were taken from a woman between 35 and 50 years old with Graves' hyperthyroidism that later progressed to Graves' ophthalmopathy. CDR3s include the opening cysteine and the closing phenylalanine or tryptophan.

TRBJ1-5 | TRBV5-1 | CASSSSPGNQPQHF
TRBJ1-6 | TRBV20-1 | CSAPRQGGNSPLHF
TRBJ1-2 | TRBV2 | CASTIMRTGHGYTF
TRBJ2-7 | TRBV29-1 | CSARGTGDGEQYF
TRBJ2-2 | TRBV18 | CASSAVTNTGELFF
TRBJ2-5 | TRBV3-1 | CASSQSLGLAETQYF
TRBJ2-1 | TRBV4-1 | CASSQAPGTNTYNEQFF
TRBJ1-1 | TRBV4-2 | CASSLRQKVGHPNTEAFF
TRBJ2-1 | TRBV11-2 | CASSHYNEQFF
TRBJ2-1 | TRBV5-1 | CASGGTSGRKEQFF
TRBJ2-1 | TRBV6-1 | CASFLTLGATYNEQFF
TRBJ2-1 | TRBV11-2 | CASSTNSASYNEQFF
TRBJ2-5 | TRBV6-6 | CASSYPSGRVETQYF
TRBJ2-1 | TRBV12-3/TRBV12-4 | CASSPSLAGGSYNEQFF
TRBJ2-5 | TRBV20-1 | CSARVTIGETQYF
TRBJ2-7 | TRBV6-6 | CASSYSSVNEQYF
TRBJ1-1 | TRBV14 | CASSQDVYQGGYWNTEAFF
TRBJ1-4 | TRBV29-1 | CSVFLTGSNEKLFF
TRBJ1-5 | TRBV19 | CASSLASDGERPQHF
TRBJ1-5 | TRBV6-1 | CASRQFSNQPQHF
TRBJ1-1 | TRBV5-1 | CASSLQGRTEAFF
TRBJ2-7 | TRBV2 | CASSHRGELEQYF
TRBJ1-2 | TRBV4-1 | CASSQGDRPRGGHTF
TRBJ1-3 | TRBV7-9 | CASSFSAMISGNTIYF
TRBJ2-1 | TRBV6-1 | CASILGLAENNEQFF
TRBJ2-3 | TRBV7-3 | CASSLTYGRGGADTQYF
TRBJ1-5 | TRBV6-1 | CASSMDRGNQPQHF
TRBJ2-7 | TRBV6-5 | CASSYSWQGAYEQYF
TRBJ1-6 | TRBV19 | CASSMIYGNSPLHF
TRBJ2-3 | TRBV30 | CAWSATGGGDTQYF
TRBJ2-5 | TRBV2 | CASYRDRGELQYF
TRBJ2-7 | TRBV19 | CASSIGTSYEQYF
TRBJ2-7 | TRBV2 | CASRGGFYEQYF
TRBJ2-1 | TRBV5-1 | CASSFGGQGKGVFANEQFF
TRBJ2-7 | TRBV27 | CASSSQPFYEQYF
TRBJ1-1 | TRBV29-1 | CSVSGGGNTEAFF
TRBJ1-4 | TRBV28 | CASSLWGPNEKLFF
TRBJ2-1 | TRBV11-2 | CASSTIGDEQFF
TRBJ2-7 | TRBV29-1 | CSVGEGSYEQYF
TRBJ2-5 | TRBV12-5 | CASGPRGPIQETQYF
TRBJ2-7 | TRBV6-2/TRBV6-3 | CASSYSEGYEQYF
TRBJ2-3 | TRBV5-6 | CASSFLAGGPDTQYF
TRBJ1-2 | TRBV10-3 | CAISGRFLYGYTF
TRBJ2-7 | TRBV28 | CASSLFNEQYF
TRBJ1-5 | TRBV24-1 | CATSDWVSDQPQHF
TRBJ1-5 | TRBV2 | CASSRVRNQPQHF
TRBJ2-7 | TRBV12-3/TRBV12-4 | CASSLSVGLFTYEQYF
TRBJ2-7 | TRBV11-2 | CASSSRNSDEQYF
TRBJ2-5 | TRBV28 | CASSSGRMFGGSQETQYF
TRBJ2-7 | TRBV27 | CASSFAAAFSYEQYF
TRBJ2-1 | TRBV25-1 | CASSEYIGAGGYNEQFF
TRBJ2-3 | TRBV9 | CASSVGSGDTQYF
TRBJ2-7 | TRBV7-9 | CASSGTSGRDIYEQYF